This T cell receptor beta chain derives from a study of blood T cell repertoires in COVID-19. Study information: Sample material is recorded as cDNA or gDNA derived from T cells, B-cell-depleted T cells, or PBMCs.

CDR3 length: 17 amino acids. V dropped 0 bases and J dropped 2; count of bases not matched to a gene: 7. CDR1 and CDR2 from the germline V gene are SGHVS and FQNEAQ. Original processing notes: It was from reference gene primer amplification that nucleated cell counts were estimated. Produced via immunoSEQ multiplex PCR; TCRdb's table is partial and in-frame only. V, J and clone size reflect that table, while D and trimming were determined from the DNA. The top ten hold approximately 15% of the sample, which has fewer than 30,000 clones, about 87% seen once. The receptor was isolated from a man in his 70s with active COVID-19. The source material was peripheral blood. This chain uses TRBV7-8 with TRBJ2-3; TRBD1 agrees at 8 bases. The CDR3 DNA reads TGTGCCAGCAGCTTAGCCCTGGACAGGGACCCCACAGATACGCAGTATTTT. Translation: CASSLALDRDPTDTQYF.